This T cell receptor (beta chain) is drawn from a study of cytotoxic CD8 clonotypes in ibrutinib-treated CLL. Study-wide points: Shared public clonotypes were rare, and on treatment they either got smaller or stayed the same. Whereas clonality rose at ibrutinib response, it declined toward baseline at progression. In comparison with age-matched healthy donors, baseline clonality was higher and tracked circulating CD8+ T-cell counts.

Trimming shortened V by 0 bases and J by 4 bases, and 14 bases separated the two germline ends. Germline V gives CDR1 SGDLS, CDR2 YYNGEE. The CDR3 extends over 15 amino acids. Remarks on this clone: Its antigen is unknown.

Depths of 1 in 200,000 to 1 in 1 million T cells were the sequencing target. Data came from immunoSEQ multiplex PCR; TCRdb stores just in-frame clones and leaves some out. Here the sample spans about 76,000 clones, roughly 83% being singletons. This chain links TRBV9 with TRBJ2-7, with D possibly TRBD1 on 6 matching bases. The clonotype comes from a human donor with chronic lymphocytic leukemia. The sequencing here drew on PBMCs, taken after 24 months of ibrutinib treatment. This CDR3 is CASSVATGGQYEQYF. In DNA form, the CDR3 reads TGTGCCAGCAGCGTAGCTACCGGTGGACAGTACGAGCAGTACTTC.